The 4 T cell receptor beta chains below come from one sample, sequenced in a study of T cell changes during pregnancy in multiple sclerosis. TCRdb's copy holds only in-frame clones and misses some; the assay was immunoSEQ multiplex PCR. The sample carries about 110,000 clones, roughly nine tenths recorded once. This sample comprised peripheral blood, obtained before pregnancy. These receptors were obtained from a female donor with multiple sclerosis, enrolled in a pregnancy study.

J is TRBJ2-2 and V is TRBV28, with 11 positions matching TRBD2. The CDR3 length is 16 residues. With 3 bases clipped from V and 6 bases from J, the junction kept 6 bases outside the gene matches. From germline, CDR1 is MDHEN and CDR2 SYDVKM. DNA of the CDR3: TGTGCCAGCAGTTTGGAGACTAGCGGGAAAGCCGGGGAGCTGTTTTTT. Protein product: CASSLETSGKAGELFF.

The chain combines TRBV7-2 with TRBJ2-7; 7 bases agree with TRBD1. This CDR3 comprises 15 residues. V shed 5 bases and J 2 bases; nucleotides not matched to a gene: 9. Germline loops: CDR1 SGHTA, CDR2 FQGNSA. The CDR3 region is CASSTQGTAAYEQYF. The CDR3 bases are TGTGCCAGCAGCACACAAGGGACAGCAGCCTACGAGCAGTACTTC.

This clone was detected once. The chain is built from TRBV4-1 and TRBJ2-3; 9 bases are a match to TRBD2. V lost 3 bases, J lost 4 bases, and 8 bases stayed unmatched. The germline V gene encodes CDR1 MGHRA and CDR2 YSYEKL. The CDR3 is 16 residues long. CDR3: CASSQGERGASDTQYF. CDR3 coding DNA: TGCGCCAGCAGCCAGGGGGAGCGGGGGGCCTCAGATACGCAGTATTTT.

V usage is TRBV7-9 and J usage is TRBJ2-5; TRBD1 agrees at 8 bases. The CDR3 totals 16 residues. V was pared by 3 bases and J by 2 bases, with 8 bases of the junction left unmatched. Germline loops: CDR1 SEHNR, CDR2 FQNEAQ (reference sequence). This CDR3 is CASSLPGGTGQETQYF. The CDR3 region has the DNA TGTGCCAGCAGCTTGCCAGGGGGGACAGGACAAGAGACCCAGTACTTC.